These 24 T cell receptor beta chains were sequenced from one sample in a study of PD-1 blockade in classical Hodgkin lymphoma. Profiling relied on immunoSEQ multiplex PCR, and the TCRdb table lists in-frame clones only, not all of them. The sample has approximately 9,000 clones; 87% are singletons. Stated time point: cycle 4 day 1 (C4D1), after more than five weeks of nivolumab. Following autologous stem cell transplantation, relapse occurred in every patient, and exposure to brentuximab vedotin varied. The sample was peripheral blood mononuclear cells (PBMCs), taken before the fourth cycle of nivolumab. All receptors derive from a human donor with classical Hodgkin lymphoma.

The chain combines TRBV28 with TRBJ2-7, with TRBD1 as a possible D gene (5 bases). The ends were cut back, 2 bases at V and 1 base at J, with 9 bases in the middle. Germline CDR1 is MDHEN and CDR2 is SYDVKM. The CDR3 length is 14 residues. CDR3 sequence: CASSLPDRSYEQYF. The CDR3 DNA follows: TGTGCCAGCAGTTTACCTGACAGATCCTACGAGCAGTACTTC.

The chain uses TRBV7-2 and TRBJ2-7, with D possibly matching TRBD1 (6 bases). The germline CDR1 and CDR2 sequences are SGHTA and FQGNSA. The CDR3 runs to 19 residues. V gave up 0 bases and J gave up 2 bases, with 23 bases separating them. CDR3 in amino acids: CASSLARGDSLVGTYEQYF. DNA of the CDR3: TGTGCCAGCAGCTTAGCCAGGGGAGATTCGTTAGTAGGGACCTACGAGCAGTACTTC.

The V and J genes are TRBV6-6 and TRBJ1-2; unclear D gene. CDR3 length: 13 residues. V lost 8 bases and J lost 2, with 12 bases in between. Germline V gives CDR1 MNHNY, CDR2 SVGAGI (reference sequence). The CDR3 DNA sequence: TGTGCCAGCGGCTGGACGGGCAACTATGGCTACACCTTC. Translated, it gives CASGWTGNYGYTF.

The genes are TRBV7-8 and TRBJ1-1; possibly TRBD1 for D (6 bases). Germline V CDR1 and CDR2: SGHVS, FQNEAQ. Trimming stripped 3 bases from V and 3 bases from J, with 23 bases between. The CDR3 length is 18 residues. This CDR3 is CASSLNRDFTISDTEAFF. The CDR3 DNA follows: TGTGCCAGCAGCTTGAACAGGGACTTTACTATATCGGACACTGAAGCTTTCTTT.

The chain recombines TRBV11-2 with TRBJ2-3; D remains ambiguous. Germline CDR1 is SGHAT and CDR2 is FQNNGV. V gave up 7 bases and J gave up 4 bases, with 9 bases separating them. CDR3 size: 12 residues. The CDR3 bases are TGTGCCAGCAAAAATTCCGCAGATACGCAGTATTTT. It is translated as CASKNSADTQYF.

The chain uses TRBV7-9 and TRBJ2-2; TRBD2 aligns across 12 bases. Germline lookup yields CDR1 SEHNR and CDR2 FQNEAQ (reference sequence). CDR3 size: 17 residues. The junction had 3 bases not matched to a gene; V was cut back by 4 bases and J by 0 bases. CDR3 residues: CASSSRLAGANTGELFF. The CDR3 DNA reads TGTGCCAGCAGCTCGCGACTAGCGGGGGCGAACACCGGGGAGCTGTTTTTT.

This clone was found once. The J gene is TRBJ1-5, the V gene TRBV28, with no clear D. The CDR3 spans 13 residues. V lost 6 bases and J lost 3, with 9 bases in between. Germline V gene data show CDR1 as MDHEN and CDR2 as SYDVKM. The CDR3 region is CASRITVNQPQHF. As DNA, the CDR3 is TGTGCCAGCAGGATAACAGTCAATCAGCCCCAGCATTTT.

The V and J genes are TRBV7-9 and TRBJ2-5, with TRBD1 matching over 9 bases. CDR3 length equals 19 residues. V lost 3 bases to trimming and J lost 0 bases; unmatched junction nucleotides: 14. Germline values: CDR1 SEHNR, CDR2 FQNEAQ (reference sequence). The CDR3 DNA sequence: TGTGCCAGCAGCTTTATAATGGGGACAGGGTTAAGCGACCAAGAGACCCAGTACTTC. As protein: CASSFIMGTGLSDQETQYF.

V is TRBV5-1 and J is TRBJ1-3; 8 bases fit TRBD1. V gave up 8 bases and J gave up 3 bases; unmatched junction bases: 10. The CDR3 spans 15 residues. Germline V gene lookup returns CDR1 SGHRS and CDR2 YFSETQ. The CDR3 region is CASTRQGNDGNTIYF. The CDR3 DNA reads TGCGCCAGTACCCGACAGGGGAACGATGGAAACACCATATATTTT.

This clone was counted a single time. The CDR3 nucleotides are TGTGCCAGCAGTTTATTAAACACCGGGGAGCTGTTTTTT. Its translation is CASSLLNTGELFF. The rearrangement uses TRBV28 and TRBJ2-2; D is unclear. The CDR3 length is 13 residues. Looked up from germline, CDR1 is MDHEN and CDR2 is SYDVKM. V was clipped by 1 base and J by 2 bases, with 2 bases between them.

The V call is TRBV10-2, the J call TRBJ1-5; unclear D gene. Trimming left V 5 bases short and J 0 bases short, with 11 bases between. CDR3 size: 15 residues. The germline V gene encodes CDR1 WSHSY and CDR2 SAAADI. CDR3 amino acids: CASSPTRGSNQPQHF. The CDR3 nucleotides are TGCGCCAGCAGTCCGACACGGGGTAGCAATCAGCCCCAGCATTTT.

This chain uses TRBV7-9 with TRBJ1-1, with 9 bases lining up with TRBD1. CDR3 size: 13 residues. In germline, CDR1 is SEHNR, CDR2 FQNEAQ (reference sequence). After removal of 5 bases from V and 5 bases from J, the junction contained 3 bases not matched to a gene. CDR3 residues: CASSRTGATEAFF. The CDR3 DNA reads TGTGCCAGCAGCCGGACAGGGGCGACTGAAGCTTTCTTT.

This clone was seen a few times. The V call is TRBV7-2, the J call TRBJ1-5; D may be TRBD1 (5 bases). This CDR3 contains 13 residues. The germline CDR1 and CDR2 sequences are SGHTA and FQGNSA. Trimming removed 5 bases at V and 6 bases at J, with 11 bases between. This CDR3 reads CASSTGRGQPQHF. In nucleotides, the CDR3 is TGTGCCAGCAGCACAGGTAGGGGTCAGCCCCAGCATTTT.

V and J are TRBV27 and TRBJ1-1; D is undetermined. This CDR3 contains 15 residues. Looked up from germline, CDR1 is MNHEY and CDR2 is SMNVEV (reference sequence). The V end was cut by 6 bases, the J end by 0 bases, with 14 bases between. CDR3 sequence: CASSWTLGMNTEAFF. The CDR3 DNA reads TGTGCCAGCAGCTGGACCCTCGGGATGAACACTGAAGCTTTCTTT.

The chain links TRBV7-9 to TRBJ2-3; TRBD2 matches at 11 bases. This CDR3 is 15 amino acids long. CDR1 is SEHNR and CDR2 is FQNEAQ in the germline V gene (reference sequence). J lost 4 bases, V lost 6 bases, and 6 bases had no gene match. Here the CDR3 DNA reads TGTGCCAGCAGTTTACTAGCGGGGGTGGCAGATACGCAGTATTTT. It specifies CASSLLAGVADTQYF.

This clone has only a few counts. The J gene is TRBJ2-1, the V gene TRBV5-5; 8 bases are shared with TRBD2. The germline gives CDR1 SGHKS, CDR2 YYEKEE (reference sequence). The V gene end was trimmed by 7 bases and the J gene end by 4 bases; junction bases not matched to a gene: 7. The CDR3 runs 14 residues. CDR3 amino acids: CASVRGGLYNEQFF. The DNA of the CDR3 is TGTGCCAGCGTCCGCGGGGGGCTTTACAATGAGCAGTTCTTC. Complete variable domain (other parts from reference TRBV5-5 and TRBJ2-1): DAGVTQSPTHLIKTRGQQVTLRCSPISGHKSVSWYQQVLGQGPQFIFQYYEKEERGRGNFPDRFSARQFPNYSSELNVNALLLGDSALYLCASVRGGLYNEQFFGPGTRLTVL.

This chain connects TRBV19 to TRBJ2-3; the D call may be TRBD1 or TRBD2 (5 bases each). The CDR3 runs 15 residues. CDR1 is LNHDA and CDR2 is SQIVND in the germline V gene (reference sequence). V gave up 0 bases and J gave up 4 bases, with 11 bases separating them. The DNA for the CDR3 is TGTGCCAGTAGTATAGATGGGGGTAGCTCAGATACGCAGTATTTT. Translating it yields CASSIDGGSSDTQYF.

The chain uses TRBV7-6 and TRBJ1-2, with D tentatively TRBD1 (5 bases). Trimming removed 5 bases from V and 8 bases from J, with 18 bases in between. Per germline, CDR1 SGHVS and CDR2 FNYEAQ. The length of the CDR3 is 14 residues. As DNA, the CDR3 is TGTGCCAGCAGCCTAAACTTTGGGACGAGAGGCTACACCTTC. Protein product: CASSLNFGTRGYTF.

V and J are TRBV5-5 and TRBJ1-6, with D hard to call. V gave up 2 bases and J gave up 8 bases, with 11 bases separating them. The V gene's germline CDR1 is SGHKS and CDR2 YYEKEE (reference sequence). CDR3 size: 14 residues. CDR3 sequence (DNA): TGTGCCAGCAGCTTCGAGGGATCGGATTCACCCCTCCACTTT. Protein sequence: CASSFEGSDSPLHF.

The CDR3 DNA sequence: TGTGCCAGCAGCCTACAGAGGACGGGATCAAGCTCCTATAATTCACCCCTCCACTTT. Protein sequence: CASSLQRTGSSSYNSPLHF. V usage is TRBV7-6 and J usage is TRBJ1-6; no clear D gene. CDR1 SGHVS and CDR2 FNYEAQ come from the germline V gene. The CDR3 is made up of 19 amino acids. Deletions cut 5 bases from V and 0 bases from J, with 20 bases between.

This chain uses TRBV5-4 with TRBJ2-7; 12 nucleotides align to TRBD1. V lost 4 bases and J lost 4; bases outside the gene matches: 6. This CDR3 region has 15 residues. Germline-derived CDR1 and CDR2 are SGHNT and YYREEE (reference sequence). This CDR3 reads CASSSRDRGLYEQYF. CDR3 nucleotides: TGTGCCAGCAGCAGCCGGGACAGGGGGCTGTACGAGCAGTACTTC.

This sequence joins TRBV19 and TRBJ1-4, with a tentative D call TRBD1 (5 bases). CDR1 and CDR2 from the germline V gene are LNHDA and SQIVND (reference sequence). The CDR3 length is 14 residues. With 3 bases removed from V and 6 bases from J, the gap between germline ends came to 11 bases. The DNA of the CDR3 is TGTGCCAGTAGTATGTGGCAGGGAGATGAAAAACTGTTTTTT. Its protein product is CASSMWQGDEKLFF. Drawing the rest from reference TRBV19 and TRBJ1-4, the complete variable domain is DGGITQSPKYLFRKEGQNVTLSCEQNLNHDAMYWYRQDPGQGLRLIYYSQIVNDFQKGDIAEGYSVSREKKESFPLTVTSAQKNPTAFYLCASSMWQGDEKLFFGSGTQLSVL.

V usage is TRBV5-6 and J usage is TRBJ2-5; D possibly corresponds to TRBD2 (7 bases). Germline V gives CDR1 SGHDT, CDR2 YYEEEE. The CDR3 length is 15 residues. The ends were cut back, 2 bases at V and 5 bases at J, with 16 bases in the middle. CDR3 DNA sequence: TGTGCCAGCAGCTTTTCGGGGGGCCTGGGGGAGACCCAGTACTTC. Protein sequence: CASSFSGGLGETQYF.

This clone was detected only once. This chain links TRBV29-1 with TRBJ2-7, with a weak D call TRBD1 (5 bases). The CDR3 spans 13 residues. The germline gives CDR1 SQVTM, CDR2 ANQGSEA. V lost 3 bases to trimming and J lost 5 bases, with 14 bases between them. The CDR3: CSVDGVGPHEQYF. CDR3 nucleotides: TGCAGCGTTGATGGGGTGGGGCCCCACGAGCAGTACTTC.